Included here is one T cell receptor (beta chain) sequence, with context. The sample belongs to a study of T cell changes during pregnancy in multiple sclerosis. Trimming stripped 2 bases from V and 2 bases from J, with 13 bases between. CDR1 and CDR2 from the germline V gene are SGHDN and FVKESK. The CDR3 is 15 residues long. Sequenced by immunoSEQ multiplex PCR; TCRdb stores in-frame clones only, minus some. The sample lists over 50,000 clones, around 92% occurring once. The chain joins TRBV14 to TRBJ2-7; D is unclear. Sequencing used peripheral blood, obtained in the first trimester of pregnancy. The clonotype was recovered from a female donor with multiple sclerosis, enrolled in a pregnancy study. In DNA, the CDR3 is TGTGCCAGCAGCCAAATAATCACCCACACCTACGAGCAGTACTTC. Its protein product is CASSQIITHTYEQYF.